The clone carrying this TCR beta chain was counted a single time. These data originate in a study of preoperative IRX-2 immunotherapy in early breast cancer. Data came from immunoSEQ multiplex PCR; TCRdb stores just in-frame clones and leaves some out. The sample includes roughly 30,000 clones, roughly 87% seen only once; the top ten take nearly 2.5%. The CDR3 consists of 14 residues. The germline V gene has CDR1 MDHEN and CDR2 SYDVKM. With 5 bases removed from V and 3 bases from J, the gap between germline ends came to 10 bases. Regarding treatment: preoperative locoregional IRX-2 cytokine immunotherapy. Preoperative locoregional IRX-2 cytokine immunotherapy was tested in the phase Ib source study.

The source material was lymph node tissue, sampled from a patient treated with IRX-2 immunotherapy. The rearrangement links TRBV28 to TRBJ1-4; D not resolved. The receptor comes from a human donor with breast cancer. The CDR3 nucleotides are TGTGCCAGCAGTCCCGCAGGTTCTAATGAAAAACTGTTTTTT. It codes for CASSPAGSNEKLFF.